The 22 T cell receptor beta chains listed next were all sequenced from one sample in a study of blood T cells in healthy people across ages (dated by TCRdb to the mid-2010s). The method was 5' RACE. Sequencing instrument: Illumina HiSeq 2500. A second PCR of roughly 6 to 11 cycles was performed with a sample-barcoded 5' primer and a J-beta primer mix. The raw public reads went through TCRdb reprocessing: fastp at Q25, MiXCR clone calling, in-frame beta chains kept. Identical CDR3 protein sequences are pooled into one entry, listed with their most common genes and DNA. The sample table contains around 800,000 distinct CDR3 sequences; only one count was recorded for 46% of them. Of the sample, about a sixth falls within the top ten clones. Sequencing was performed on blood. The receptors were sampled from an elderly man in good health.

This clonotype was seen a few times. The chain combines TRBV4-3 with TRBJ2-2, with 9 bases matching TRBD2. CDR3 length equals 17 residues. The V gene end was trimmed by 6 bases and the J gene end by 2 bases; junction bases not matched to a gene: 10. Germline V gene data show CDR1 as LGHNA and CDR2 as YSLEER. CDR3 protein: CASRPSTSGINTGELFF. Written as DNA, the CDR3 is TGCGCCAGCAGGCCCTCGACTAGCGGAATTAACACCGGGGAGCTGTTTTTT.

This clonotype showed up just a few times. This may come from a read error, since a much larger clone is one base off. The J gene is TRBJ2-7, the V gene TRBV29-1, with D possibly TRBD2 on 7 matching bases. V shed 6 bases and J shed 1 base, with 22 bases lying between them. Germline loops: CDR1 SQVTM, CDR2 ANQGSEA. The CDR3 length is 16 residues. The CDR3 protein is CSVRGLDREESYEQYF. The CDR3 bases are TGCAGCGTGAGGGGGTTAGATCGGGAGGAATCCTACGAGCAGTACTTC.

CDR3 nucleotide sequence: TGTGCCAGCAGTTACTCGGTAATTCCAGAATACGAGCAGTACTTC. This sequence encodes CASSYSVIPEYEQYF. This chain links TRBV6-5 with TRBJ2-7; D gene unclear. From germline, CDR1 is MNHEY and CDR2 SVGAGI. This CDR3 is built from 15 residues. V was shortened by 0 bases and J by 4 bases, with 13 bases between the two germline ends.

This clonotype was observed a few times. V usage is TRBV7-2 and J usage is TRBJ2-1; possible D gene TRBD2, 6 bases. The DNA end is a closer match to TRBJ2-7, so the J assignment may be wrong. CDR3 length equals 15 residues. Germline CDR1 reads SGHTA; CDR2 reads FQGNSA. In DNA form, the CDR3 reads TGTGCCAGCAGCCAGAGCGGGTTGGGTTACAATGAGCAGTACTTC. Translating gives CASSQSGLGYNEQYF.

This chain connects TRBV9 to TRBJ2-3, with TRBD1 identical over 7 bases. With 2 bases clipped from V and 1 base from J, the junction kept 4 bases outside the gene matches. CDR1 and CDR2 (germline): SGDLS, YYNGEE. The CDR3 is 15 residues long. CDR3: CASSVGTARTDTQYF. The CDR3 DNA reads as TGTGCCAGCAGCGTTGGGACAGCCCGCACAGATACGCAGTATTTT.

Comments on this clonotype: A much larger clone sits a single nucleotide away, making a read error possible. The chain recombines TRBV25-1 with TRBJ2-5; the match to TRBD2 covers 7 bases. Germline V gene sequence: CDR1 MGHDK, CDR2 SYGVNS. The CDR3 totals 13 residues. Trimming cost V 6 bases and J 11 bases; bases outside gene matches: 12. For the CDR3, the DNA is TGTGCCAGCAGAGGGGAGGGTCTACTTGAGCAGTACTTC. Translating gives CASRGEGLLEQYF.

The V gene is TRBV30, the J gene TRBJ2-1; D unclear. Germline-derived CDR1 and CDR2 are GTSNPN and SVGIG (reference sequence). This CDR3 contains 11 residues. With 4 bases removed from V and 8 bases from J, the gap between germline ends came to 9 bases. DNA for the CDR3: TGTGCCTGGACCTACAAGGATGAGCAGTTCTTC. Its protein is CAWTYKDEQFF.

The chain joins TRBV5-1 to TRBJ1-1, with 9 bases identical to TRBD1. The V gene's germline CDR1 is SGHRS and CDR2 YFSETQ. The CDR3 sequence is 16 residues long. V shed 4 bases and J 4 bases; nucleotides not matched to a gene: 11. CDR3 sequence: CASSPAGTGLGTEAFF. The CDR3 DNA follows: TGCGCCAGCAGCCCTGCCGGGACAGGGTTGGGCACTGAAGCTTTCTTT.

The CDR3 DNA reads as TGTGCCAGCAGTTTATGGGGAACGACAGGTTTGTACGAGCAGTACTTC. Protein product: CASSLWGTTGLYEQYF. This chain connects TRBV28 to TRBJ2-7, with a weak D call TRBD1 (6 bases). CDR3 length: 16 amino acids. From germline, CDR1 is MDHEN and CDR2 SYDVKM. Trimming removed 0 bases at V and 4 bases at J, with 16 bases between.

The J gene is TRBJ2-5, the V gene TRBV11-3; perhaps TRBD2 as D (6 bases). The CDR3 sequence is 13 residues long. Germline loops: CDR1 SGHNT, CDR2 YENEEA. V lost 6 bases, J lost 3 bases, and 11 bases lay in between. CDR3 DNA: TGTGCCAGCAGGGCTAGCGACAAAGAGACCCAGTACTTC. Amino acids: CASRASDKETQYF.

The rearrangement uses TRBV18 and TRBJ2-1; D may be TRBD1 or TRBD2 (6 bases each). The ends were cut back, 3 bases at V and 5 bases at J, with 11 bases in the middle. The CDR3 has 14 amino acids. Germline V gives CDR1 KGHSH, CDR2 LQKENI. The CDR3 DNA reads as TGTGCCAGCTCACCCGGGGGACAAGACAATGAGCAGTTCTTC. It translates to CASSPGGQDNEQFF.

The CDR3 loop is CASSLEGGGGSGANVLTF. The DNA of the CDR3 is TGTGCCAGCAGCTTAGAAGGCGGGGGTGGGTCTGGGGCCAACGTCCTGACTTTC. This sequence joins TRBV11-3 and TRBJ2-6, with 7 bases matching TRBD2. Germline CDR1 and CDR2: SGHNT and YENEEA. CDR3 size: 18 residues. The J segment lost 1 base and the V segment lost 0 bases, leaving 6 bases of the junction unmatched.

The chain recombines TRBV6-1 with TRBJ2-1, with 9 bases lining up with TRBD2. This CDR3 contains 19 residues. Germline CDR1 MNHNS, CDR2 SASEGT. Trimming cost V 3 bases and J 8 bases; bases outside gene matches: 20. The CDR3 loop is CASSDNSPVGGGAFDEQFF. Written as DNA, the CDR3 is TGTGCCAGCAGTGATAATAGTCCTGTGGGCGGGGGGGCGTTTGATGAGCAGTTCTTC.

This chain connects TRBV27 to TRBJ2-7, with 7 nucleotides matching TRBD2. The CDR3 spans 14 residues. V lost 2 bases and J lost 7; bases outside the gene matches: 8. Germline V gene sequence: CDR1 MNHEY, CDR2 SMNVEV (reference sequence). This chain's CDR3 is CASSLERDLNEQYF. For the CDR3, the DNA is TGTGCCAGCAGTTTAGAGCGGGATTTGAATGAGCAGTACTTC.

This clonotype came up once. One end of the junction is discordant with germline, which a read error may explain. This chain uses TRBV13 with TRBJ2-1; D might be TRBD1 or TRBD2, each matching 5 bases. The DNA end is more similar to TRBJ2-7, so the J call may be wrong. This CDR3 has 12 residues. Germline V lookup: CDR1 PRHDT, CDR2 FYEKMQ (reference sequence). The CDR3 DNA is TGTGTCAGCAGCTTACGGGGCAATGAGCAGTACTTC. Amino acid sequence: CVSSLRGNEQYF.

About this clonotype itself: This may be a read error: a much more frequent sequence differs by one nucleotide. The rearrangement links TRBV15 to TRBJ2-6; D gene ambiguous. Germline V gene data show CDR1 as LNHNV and CDR2 as YYDKDF (reference sequence). V dropped 2 bases and J dropped 2 bases, with 13 bases sitting between them. The CDR3 spans 17 residues. CDR3 protein: CATSRLVQQTGANVLTF. The CDR3 bases are TGTGCCACCAGCAGACTGGTACAGCAGACTGGGGCCAACGTCCTGACTTTC.

The rearrangement joins TRBV12-3 or TRBV12-4 to TRBJ2-1, with TRBD2 identical over 14 bases. V shed 8 bases, J shed 10 bases, and the junction held 13 bases outside the gene matches. The CDR3 contains 16 residues. Written as DNA, the CDR3 is TGTGCCAGCGTCCATCGGGGGACTAGCGGGAGTTGGGAGCAGTTCTTC. This gives the protein CASVHRGTSGSWEQFF.

This clonotype has more than one count but fewer than ten. As DNA, the CDR3 is TGTGCCAGCAGCCAAGGGTCGGGTTCACCCCTCCACTTT. As protein: CASSQGSGSPLHF. The genes are TRBV3-1 and TRBJ1-6; D gene ambiguous. The germline V gene encodes CDR1 LGHDT and CDR2 YNNKEL (reference sequence). Between the trimmed V and J ends, which lost 1 base and 9 bases, there was a span of 7 bases. The CDR3 runs 13 residues.

For the CDR3, the DNA is TGCGCCAGCAGCCTAAATACAGGGGCCTACGAGCAGTACTTC. Translating it yields CASSLNTGAYEQYF. V and J are TRBV4-1 and TRBJ2-7, with 7 bases that match TRBD1. Trimming at V came to 4 bases and at J to 2 bases, leaving 5 bases not matched to a gene. In germline, CDR1 is MGHRA, CDR2 YSYEKL. The CDR3 length is 14 residues.

The chain employs TRBV6-5 and TRBJ2-3, with TRBD1 matching 8 bases. With 6 bases clipped from V and 9 bases from J, the junction kept 14 bases outside the gene matches. In germline, CDR1 is MNHEY, CDR2 SVGAGI. The CDR3 length is 15 residues. DNA of the CDR3: TGTGCCAGCAGAAGGGACAGGCCAGGACTGGGGACGCAGTATTTT. Translation: CASRRDRPGLGTQYF.

CDR3 in amino acids: CASSQIPQETQYF. CDR3 nucleotides: TGTGCCAGCAGCCAAATCCCACAAGAGACCCAGTACTTC. The V gene is TRBV16, the J gene TRBJ2-5, with D unclear. The CDR3 totals 13 residues. Trimming took 2 bases from V and 2 from J, leaving 6 bases between them. The germline gives CDR1 KGHSY, CDR2 FQNENV. Using reference TRBV16 and TRBJ2-5 for the parts outside the CDR3, the full variable domain is GEEVAQTPKHLVRGEGQKAKLYCAPIKGHSYVFWYQQVLKNEFKFLISFQNENVFDETGMPKERFSAKCLPNSPCSLEIQATKLEDSAVYFCASSQIPQETQYFGPGTRLLVL.

This clonotype was recorded a few times. V usage is TRBV28 and J usage is TRBJ2-7, with D tentatively TRBD2 (5 bases). With 6 bases removed from V and 4 bases from J, the gap between germline ends came to 16 bases. Germline CDR1 reads MDHEN; CDR2 reads SYDVKM. This CDR3 spans 14 amino acids. The CDR3 nucleotides read TGTGCCAGCAGCACCCCGGGAATACGGTACGAGCAGTACTTC. Amino acid sequence: CASSTPGIRYEQYF.